The clone carrying this T cell receptor (beta chain) appeared a few times. Antigen specificity is unknown. The TCR beta CDR3 regions underwent amplification using RNA transcripts as the source. The TCR CDR3 was amplified in a first-round RT-PCR using the HTBI primer set. TCRdb processed the multiplex PCR reads anew with MiXCR; each CDR3 protein has one entry. The sample gives about 420,000 distinct CDR3 sequences, 12% to 15% of which show up once; 5.3% is in the top ten. These data come from a study of T cells in Graves' hyperthyroidism and ophthalmopathy. Overall study: Peripheral blood samples were taken at initial diagnosis, prior to any treatment. General observations from the study: Researchers found most expanded thyroid clonotypes above 0.001 in blood as well.

Material for sequencing was blood. This receptor was identified in a woman under 30 with Graves' hyperthyroidism.

In nucleotides, the CDR3 is TGCGCCAGCAGCCAAGATCGTGGGGGTTACACTGAAGCTTTCTTT. It encodes CASSQDRGGYTEAFF. The chain joins TRBV4-3 to TRBJ1-1; D is possibly TRBD1 (5 bases). The length of the CDR3 is 15 residues. V was clipped by 0 bases and J by 3 bases, with 11 bases between them. The germline gives CDR1 LGHNA, CDR2 YSLEER.